What follows are 16 T cell receptor beta chains derived from one specimen sequenced in a study of T cells in localized non-small cell lung cancer. The table came from immunoSEQ multiplex PCR; TCRdb's copy has only in-frame clones and leaves some out. The data show roughly 3,000 clones, 24% seen once. The sample in question was lung tumor tissue, obtained before any cancer treatment. The receptor set was obtained from an older female donor with stage I lung adenocarcinoma.

The CDR3 protein is CASSRPRGTGGAAGGYTF. The CDR3, as DNA: TGTGCCAGCAGCCGCCCTCGCGGGACAGGGGGCGCGGCGGGGGGCTACACCTTC. The rearrangement uses TRBV28 and TRBJ1-2, with 12 bases that match TRBD1. The CDR3 consists of 18 residues. V lost 6 bases to trimming and J lost 8 bases; unmatched junction nucleotides: 19. Germline lookup yields CDR1 MDHEN and CDR2 SYDVKM.

V is TRBV18 and J is TRBJ1-3; the D is unclear. The V gene's germline CDR1 is KGHSH and CDR2 LQKENI. The CDR3 extends over 14 amino acids. V lost 3 bases and J lost 2, with 8 bases in between. In nucleotides, the CDR3 is TGTGCCAGCTCACCGTGGGGTACTGGAAACACCATATATTTT. Translated, it gives CASSPWGTGNTIYF.

This clone was counted between two and nine times. The rearrangement joins TRBV11-3 to TRBJ2-7; possible D gene TRBD1, 6 bases. V lost 1 base and J lost 6, with 19 bases in between. This CDR3 contains 16 residues. In germline, CDR1 is SGHNT, CDR2 YENEEA. The CDR3 here is CASSLVTGTNPSEQYF. In DNA, the CDR3 is TGTGCCAGCAGCTTAGTAACCGGGACAAATCCGTCCGAGCAGTACTTC. Using reference TRBV11-3 and TRBJ2-7 for the parts outside the CDR3, the full variable domain is EAGVVQSPRYKIIEKKQPVAFWCNPISGHNTLYWYLQNLGQGPELLIRYENEEAVDDSQLPKDRFSAERLKGVDSTLKIQPAELGDSAVYLCASSLVTGTNPSEQYFGPGTRLTVT.

The chain joins TRBV29-1 to TRBJ1-1; unclear D gene. V shed 6 bases and J shed 4 bases, with 12 bases lying between them. Per the germline V gene, CDR1 is SQVTM and CDR2 is ANQGSEA. The CDR3 sequence is 12 residues long. The CDR3 DNA reads as TGCAGCGTCCTTAATACGTTCACTGAAGCTTTCTTT. Its protein product is CSVLNTFTEAFF. The variable domain in full, completed from reference TRBV29-1 and TRBJ1-1, reads SAVISQKPSRDICQRGTSLTIQCQVDSQVTMMFWYRQQPGQSLTLIATANQGSEATYESGFVIDKFPISRPNLTFSTLTVSNMSPEDSSIYLCSVLNTFTEAFFGQGTRLTVV.

This clone was counted between two and nine times. The chain recombines TRBV11-3 with TRBJ2-7, with 7 bases matching TRBD2. In germline, CDR1 is SGHNT, CDR2 YENEEA. This CDR3 comprises 14 residues. V dropped 5 bases and J dropped 2; count of bases not matched to a gene: 6. The CDR3 spells CASSQAAGTYEQYF. The CDR3 region has the DNA TGTGCCAGCAGCCAGGCAGCGGGGACCTACGAGCAGTACTTC.

The rearrangement links TRBV6-8 to TRBJ2-1, with 12 nucleotides matching TRBD2. This CDR3 comprises 15 residues. V was clipped by 5 bases and J by 6 bases; unmatched bases: 5. Germline V gives CDR1 MNHGY, CDR2 SAAAGT. CDR3 sequence: CASSDETSGSNEQFF. CDR3 nucleotides: TGTGCCAGCAGTGACGAGACTAGCGGGAGCAATGAGCAGTTCTTC.

The V and J genes are TRBV6-8 and TRBJ2-7, with 7 positions matching TRBD2. Germline V gene lookup returns CDR1 MNHGY and CDR2 SAAAGT. The CDR3 length is 15 residues. Trimming at V came to 4 bases and at J to 6 bases, leaving 12 bases not matched to a gene. The CDR3 coding sequence is TGTGCCAGCAGTTTTCGTTTGGACGGCGGGAGCGAGCAGTACTTC. Translating it yields CASSFRLDGGSEQYF.

The gene calls are TRBV29-1 and TRBJ1-2, with TRBD1 matching over 8 bases. This CDR3 contains 13 residues. CDR1 and CDR2 from the germline V gene are SQVTM and ANQGSEA. V was clipped by 3 bases and J by 5 bases; unmatched bases: 5. The CDR3, as DNA: TGCAGCGTTGATCAGGGGGCAGGATATGGCTACACCTTC. Residues: CSVDQGAGYGYTF.

The chain couples TRBV6-8 to TRBJ2-2; D might be TRBD1 (6 bases). The CDR3 length is 13 residues. With 6 bases removed from V and 7 bases from J, the gap between germline ends came to 12 bases. Germline CDR1 MNHGY, CDR2 SAAAGT. The CDR3 sequence: CASSSRGVGELFF. CDR3 DNA: TGTGCCAGCAGCTCCAGGGGAGTCGGGGAGCTGTTTTTT.

The rearrangement links TRBV11-3 to TRBJ2-7, with TRBD1 identical over 8 bases. Germline lookup yields CDR1 SGHNT and CDR2 YENEEA. The CDR3 spans 15 residues. The junction had 5 bases not matched to a gene; V was cut back by 2 bases and J by 2 bases. The CDR3 is CASSLLRQGTYEQYF. CDR3 in DNA: TGTGCCAGCAGCTTACTGAGACAGGGGACCTACGAGCAGTACTTC. The entire variable domain, with the rest obtained from reference TRBV11-3 and TRBJ2-7, is as follows: EAGVVQSPRYKIIEKKQPVAFWCNPISGHNTLYWYLQNLGQGPELLIRYENEEAVDDSQLPKDRFSAERLKGVDSTLKIQPAELGDSAVYLCASSLLRQGTYEQYFGPGTRLTVT.

The J gene is TRBJ2-7, the V gene TRBV19; 12 nucleotides line up with TRBD2. The CDR3 has 15 residues. Germline V gene sequence: CDR1 LNHDA, CDR2 SQIVND (reference sequence). V shed 8 bases and J 0 bases; nucleotides not matched to a gene: 5. CDR3 loop: CASSPSGRASYEQYF. The CDR3, as DNA: TGTGCCAGTTCACCTAGCGGGAGGGCCTCCTACGAGCAGTACTTC.

In its sample, this clone is medium-sized. The chain employs TRBV6-8 and TRBJ2-7; 7 nucleotides line up with TRBD2. The trim removed 4 bases at V and 1 base at J, leaving 19 bases unmatched. The length of the CDR3 is 19 residues. Germline V lookup: CDR1 MNHGY, CDR2 SAAAGT. Here the CDR3 DNA reads TGTGCCAGCAGTTTCCACCATCTTGGGGCTAGCGGCTTATCCTACGAGCAGTACTTC. Translation gives CASSFHHLGASGLSYEQYF.

Relative to its sample, this clone is medium-sized. This chain uses TRBV7-1 with TRBJ2-1, with TRBD2 identical over 14 bases. TRBV7-1 is placed among ORFs of uncertain function. This CDR3 has 16 residues. Losses at the gene ends were 3 bases for V and 7 bases for J; bases not matched to a gene: 5. The CDR3 bases are TGTGCCAGCAGCTCTGGACTAGCGGGGGGCTCTAATGAGCAGTTCTTC. It specifies CASSSGLAGGSNEQFF.

This chain uses TRBV28 with TRBJ2-7; 9 bases match TRBD1. The CDR3 runs to 16 residues. V was pared by 5 bases and J by 4 bases, with 12 bases of the junction left unmatched. Germline CDR1 MDHEN, CDR2 SYDVKM. CDR3 in DNA: TGTGCCAGCAGTCTACCTCGTGGGACAGGGATTTACGAGCAGTACTTC. The encoded protein is CASSLPRGTGIYEQYF.

The chain links TRBV5-1 to TRBJ2-7; D gene ambiguous. CDR3 length: 16 amino acids. Trimming took 0 bases from V and 4 from J, leaving 17 bases between them. Germline V gene lookup returns CDR1 SGHRS and CDR2 YFSETQ. CDR3 nucleotide sequence: TGCGCCAGCAGCTTGGAACCTTCCCAAGTTAGTTACGAGCAGTACTTC. It codes for CASSLEPSQVSYEQYF.

The sample holds a few counts of this clone. The chain has TRBV9 and TRBJ1-1; the match to TRBD1 covers 8 bases. The CDR3 runs to 15 residues. Losses at the gene ends were 3 bases for V and 4 bases for J; bases not matched to a gene: 8. CDR1 and CDR2 from the germline V gene are SGDLS and YYNGEE. DNA of the CDR3: TGTGCCAGCAGCGCCATGACAGGGGCGGGCACTGAAGCTTTCTTT. This translates into CASSAMTGAGTEAFF. The full variable domain, its missing parts supplied by reference TRBV9 and TRBJ1-1, is DSGVTQTPKHLITATGQRVTLRCSPRSGDLSVYWYQQSLDQGLQFLIQYYNGEERAKGNILERFSAQQFPDLHSELNLSSLELGDSALYFCASSAMTGAGTEAFFGQGTRLTVV.